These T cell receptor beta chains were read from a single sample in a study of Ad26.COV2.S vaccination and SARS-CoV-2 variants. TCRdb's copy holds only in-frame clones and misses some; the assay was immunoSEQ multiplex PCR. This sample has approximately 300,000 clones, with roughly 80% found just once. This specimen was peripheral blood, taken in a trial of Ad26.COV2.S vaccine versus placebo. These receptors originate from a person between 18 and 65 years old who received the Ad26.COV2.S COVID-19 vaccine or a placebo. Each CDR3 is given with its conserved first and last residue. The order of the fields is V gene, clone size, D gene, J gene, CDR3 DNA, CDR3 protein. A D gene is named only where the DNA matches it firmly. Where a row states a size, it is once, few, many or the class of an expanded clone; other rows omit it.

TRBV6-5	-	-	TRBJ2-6	TGTGCCAGCAGTACCGTCGGGGCTGGGGCCAACGTCCTGACTTTC	CASSTVGAGANVLTF
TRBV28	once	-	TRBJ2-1	TGTGCCAGCAGTTTAGGGTCGGGGAATGAGCAGTTCTTC	CASSLGSGNEQFF
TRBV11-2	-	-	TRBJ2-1	TGTGCCAGCAGCCAGATCAGGGGACCCTACAATGAGCAGTTCTTC	CASSQIRGPYNEQFF
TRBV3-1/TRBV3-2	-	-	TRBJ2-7	TGTGCCAGCAGCCAAGAAACTGGGACTTTCGGCGAGCAGTACTTC	CASSQETGTFGEQYF
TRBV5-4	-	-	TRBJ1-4	TGTGCCAGCAGCGGGTCCCCGGGAACTAATGAAAAACTGTTTTTT	CASSGSPGTNEKLFF
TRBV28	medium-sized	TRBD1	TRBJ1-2	TGTGCCAGTCGGGACAGGGGCTATGGCTACACCTTC	CASRDRGYGYTF
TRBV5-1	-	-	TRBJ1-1	TGCGCCAGCAGCCGGGACTACGCTGAAGCTTTCTTT	CASSRDYAEAFF
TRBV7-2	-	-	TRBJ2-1	TGTGCCAGCAGTTTGACCTTCGGGGAGCAGTTCTTC	CASSLTFGEQFF
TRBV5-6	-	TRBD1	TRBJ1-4	TGTGCCAGCAGCTTGTTGGACAGGGGGCGTAATGAAAAACTGTTTTTT	CASSLLDRGRNEKLFF
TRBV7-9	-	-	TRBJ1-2	TGTGCCAGCAGCTACTACAGGCAAGCTAACTATGGCTACACCTTC	CASSYYRQANYGYTF
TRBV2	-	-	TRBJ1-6	TGTGCCAGCACCGGTCCGGGACATGGGAATTCACCCCTCCACTTT	CASTGPGHGNSPLHF
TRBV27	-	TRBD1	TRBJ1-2	TGTGCCAGCAGACCGCCTGGGACAGGAAATTACGGCTACACCTTC	CASRPPGTGNYGYTF
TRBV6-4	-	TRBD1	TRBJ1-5	TGTGCCAGCAGTGACTCGACGGGACAGGGGTGGAATCAGCCCCAGCATTTT	CASSDSTGQGWNQPQHF
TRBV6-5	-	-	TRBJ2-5	TGTGCCAGCACCCCGGGCCTCAGTAGGGAGACCCAGTACTTC	CASTPGLSRETQYF
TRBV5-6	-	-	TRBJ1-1	TGTGCCAGCAGCTTACTACAGGGACCAAATGAAGCTTTCTTT	CASSLLQGPNEAFF
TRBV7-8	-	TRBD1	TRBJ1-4	TGTGCCAGCAGCTTAGAGCCCCCAGGGGGCCACCCAACTAATGAAAAACTGTTTTTT	CASSLEPPGGHPTNEKLFF
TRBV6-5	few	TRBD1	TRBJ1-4	TGTGCCAGCAGCCCGCAGACAGGGGGTAATGAGGAACTGTTTTTT	CASSPQTGGNEELFF
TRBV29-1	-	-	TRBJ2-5	TGCAGCGTTGCCGTAGGGCAGGTCCAAGAGACCCAGTACTTC	CSVAVGQVQETQYF
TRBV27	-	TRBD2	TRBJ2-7	TGTGCCAGCACCTGGACTAGAGGTCGCGAGCAGTACTTC	CASTWTRGREQYF
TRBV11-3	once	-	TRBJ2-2	TGTGCCAGCAGCTTAGACAGGGGTGGCACCGGGGAGCTGTTTTTT	CASSLDRGGTGELFF
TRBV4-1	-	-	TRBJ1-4	TGCGCCAGCAGCCAAGATCCGGGAGCTAATGAAAAACTGTTTTTT	CASSQDPGANEKLFF
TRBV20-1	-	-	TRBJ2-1	TGCAGTGCTAGGACCAACAATGAGCAGTTCTTC	CSARTNNEQFF
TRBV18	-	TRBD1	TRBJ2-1	TGTGCCAGCTCACCTTACGGGACAGGGCCCCAGGAGCAGTTCTTC	CASSPYGTGPQEQFF
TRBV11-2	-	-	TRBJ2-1	TGTGCCAGCAGCTTAGAGGGTTTCTCCTACAATGAGCAGTTCTTC	CASSLEGFSYNEQFF
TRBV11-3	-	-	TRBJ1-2	TGTGCCAGCAGCTTAGACGTGTTAGAAAATGGCTACACCTTC	CASSLDVLENGYTF
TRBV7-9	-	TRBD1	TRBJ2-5	TGTGCCAGCAGCGGCGGGACAGGGGTAGACCAGTACTTC	CASSGGTGVDQYF
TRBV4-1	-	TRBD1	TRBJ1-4	TGCGCCAGCAGCCAACATCCCAGGGGGTCTAATGAAAAACTGTTTTTT	CASSQHPRGSNEKLFF
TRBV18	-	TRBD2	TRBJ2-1	TGTGCCAGCTCACCCTCCCAGGGACTAGCGGGGGGGATGGATGAGCAGTTCTTC	CASSPSQGLAGGMDEQFF
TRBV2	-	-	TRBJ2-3	TGTGCCAGCCACAGGGTGGAAGATACGCAGTATTTT	CASHRVEDTQYF
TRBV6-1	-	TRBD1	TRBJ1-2	TGTGCCAGCAGTGAAGATGGACAGGGGTACGCTGGCTACACCTTC	CASSEDGQGYAGYTF
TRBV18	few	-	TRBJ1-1	TGTGCCAGCTCACCCGCAGGGAATGTCGGCGAAGCTTTCTTT	CASSPAGNVGEAFF
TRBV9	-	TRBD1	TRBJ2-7	TGTGCCAGCAGCGTCGGGACAGGGGGTTCCTACGAGCAGTACTTC	CASSVGTGGSYEQYF
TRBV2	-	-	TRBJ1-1	TGTGCCACCGGGCAAGACGCGAACACTGAAGCTTTCTTT	CATGQDANTEAFF
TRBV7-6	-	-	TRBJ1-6	TGTGCCAGCAGCTTAGGGGGGGAGGGCGGACCCAATTATAATTCACCCCTCCACTTT	CASSLGGEGGPNYNSPLHF
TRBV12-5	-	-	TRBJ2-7	TGTGCTAGTGCTCTTTGGGACTACGAGCAGTACTTC	CASALWDYEQYF
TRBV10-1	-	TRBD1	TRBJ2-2	TGCGCCAGCAGTGAGACAGGGGGCGCGCCCGGGGAGCTGTTTTTT	CASSETGGAPGELFF
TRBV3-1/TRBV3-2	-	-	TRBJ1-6	TGTGCCAGCAGCCAAGATGTGGTTAACTCACCCCTCCACTTT	CASSQDVVNSPLHF
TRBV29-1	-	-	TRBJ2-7	TGCAGCGTCCGCGGACAATCGGCCTACGAGCAGTACTTC	CSVRGQSAYEQYF
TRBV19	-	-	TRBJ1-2	TGTGCCAGTAGTATCCCGGGGGTCTTTGGCTACACCTTC	CASSIPGVFGYTF
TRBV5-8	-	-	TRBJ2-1	TGTGCCAGCAGCTTGGCGACCTTTAATGAGCAGTTCTTC	CASSLATFNEQFF
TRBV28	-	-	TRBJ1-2	TGTGCCAGCAAAAGGCTTTCTAACTATGGCTACACCTTC	CASKRLSNYGYTF
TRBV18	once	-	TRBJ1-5	TGTGCCAGCTCCCCCCCGGGAGGGTGGCCCCAGCATTTT	CASSPPGGWPQHF
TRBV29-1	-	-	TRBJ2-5	TGCAGCGAGCTTAGCGGCCAAGAGACCCAGTACTTC	CSELSGQETQYF
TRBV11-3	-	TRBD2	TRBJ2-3	TGTGCCAGCAGCCTAGAGGGCGGGGGGGCAGATACGCAGTATTTT	CASSLEGGGADTQYF
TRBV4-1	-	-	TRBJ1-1	TGCGCCAGCAGCCAACTCCTTATGAACACTGAAGCTTTCTTT	CASSQLLMNTEAFF
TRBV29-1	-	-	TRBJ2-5	TGCAGCGTTGAAGTAGAGGGTGAGACCCAGTACTTC	CSVEVEGETQYF
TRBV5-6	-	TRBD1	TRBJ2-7	TGTGCCAGCAGCTTGGACAGGGGGTTGTCGCAGTACTTC	CASSLDRGLSQYF
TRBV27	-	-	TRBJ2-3	TGTGCCAGCAGGGGAGTACTGGGGGGCACAGATACGCAGTATTTT	CASRGVLGGTDTQYF
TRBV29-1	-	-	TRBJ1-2	TGCAGCGTTGATGGGGGATGGAATCGAGGCTACACCTTC	CSVDGGWNRGYTF
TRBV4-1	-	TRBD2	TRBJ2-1	TGCGCCAGCAGCCAAGATAGTTCGGCTAGCGGGGGTGTTACCTACAATGAGCAGTTCTTC	CASSQDSSASGGVTYNEQFF
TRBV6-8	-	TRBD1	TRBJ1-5	TGTGCCAGCTTGACAGGGAGACAGCCCCAGCATTTT	CASLTGRQPQHF